This is a list of T cell receptor beta chains from one sample in a study of T cell changes during pregnancy in multiple sclerosis. Only in-frame clones appear in the TCRdb table, and some are missing; sequencing was by immunoSEQ multiplex PCR. The table includes about 44,000 clones, 75% to 95% detected once. The material sequenced was CD4+ T cells from peripheral blood mononuclear cells, taken before pregnancy. These receptors came from a female donor with multiple sclerosis, enrolled in a pregnancy study. Both conserved end residues are part of each CDR3. D genes are given only for firm matches. Clone size appears in some rows only: once, few, many, or a class for an expanded clone.

abundance | j_gene | d_gene | len | v_gene | CDR3nt | CDR3aa
NA | TRBJ2-1 | NA | 14 | TRBV15 | TGTGCCACCAGCAGAGATTTGGCCCCCGATGAGCAGTTCTTC | CATSRDLAPDEQFF
NA | TRBJ2-5 | NA | 15 | TRBV9 | TGTGCCAGCACCCCTATACCCGACAGGTATGGGACCCAGTACTTC | CASTPIPDRYGTQYF
NA | TRBJ2-2 | NA | 13 | TRBV5-8 | TGTGCCAGCAGCTCTCTGAGGACCGGGGAGCTGTTTTTT | CASSSLRTGELFF
NA | TRBJ1-6 | TRBD1 | 18 | TRBV9 | TGTGCCAGCAGCGTAGTGTATAGACAGGGCGGATATAATTCACCCCTCCACTTT | CASSVVYRQGGYNSPLHF
NA | TRBJ1-1 | TRBD1 | 12 | TRBV30 | TGTGCCTGGGGGGACAGAGACACTGAAGCTTTCTTT | CAWGDRDTEAFF
NA | TRBJ1-5 | NA | 18 | TRBV7-2 | TGTGCCAGCAGCCCTTCGCCAAAGAACGAGACAGGCAATCAGCCCCAGCATTTT | CASSPSPKNETGNQPQHF
NA | TRBJ2-7 | NA | 15 | TRBV5-5 | TGTGCCAGCAGCTTGGCGGATGGGGGGATCTACGAGCAGTACTTC | CASSLADGGIYEQYF
NA | TRBJ2-1 | TRBD2 | 13 | TRBV5-1 | TGCGCCAGCAGACTAGCGGGGTACAATGAGCAGTTCTTC | CASRLAGYNEQFF
NA | TRBJ2-7 | NA | 15 | TRBV19 | TGTGCCAGTAGTTTAAGGGGGGGGAGCTCCTACGAGCAGTACTTC | CASSLRGGSSYEQYF
NA | TRBJ2-5 | NA | 14 | TRBV25-1 | TGTGCCAGCAGTGATAGTACTAGCCGAGAGACCCAGTACTTC | CASSDSTSRETQYF
NA | TRBJ2-3 | NA | 15 | TRBV7-9 | TGTGCCAGCAGCCCAGGAGGGACGGCCACAGATACGCAGTATTTT | CASSPGGTATDTQYF
NA | TRBJ1-2 | TRBD1 | 13 | TRBV6-1 | TGTGCCAGCAGTGAGGACAGGGGTTATGGCTACACCTTC | CASSEDRGYGYTF
NA | TRBJ1-2 | TRBD1 | 15 | TRBV6-6 | TGTGCCAGCAGCGGACAGGGCGATGGCTCGTATGGCTACACCTTC | CASSGQGDGSYGYTF
NA | TRBJ2-7 | NA | 15 | TRBV10-3 | TGTGCCATCAGTGAGTCAGGTTCAGGAACCTACGAGCAGTACTTC | CAISESGSGTYEQYF
NA | TRBJ2-2 | NA | 14 | TRBV9 | TGTGCCAGCAGCGCACTAACTAACACCGGGGAGCTGTTTTTT | CASSALTNTGELFF
NA | TRBJ1-2 | NA | 16 | TRBV28 | TGTGCCAGCATCCCCCCCGGGAGCCAGGCGGTCTATGGCTACACCTTC | CASIPPGSQAVYGYTF
once | TRBJ2-2 | TRBD2 | 18 | TRBV7-7 | TGTGCCAGCAGCTTAGCGTCGGGGGGGCCTGCGAACACCGGGGAGCTGTTTTTT | CASSLASGGPANTGELFF
NA | TRBJ1-2 | NA | 14 | TRBV29-1 | TGCAGCGTGAGCACCTTACAGGGAAGCTATGGCTACACCTTC | CSVSTLQGSYGYTF
NA | TRBJ1-2 | TRBD1 | 18 | TRBV11-2 | TGTGCCAGCAGCTTTCCTGGGACAGGTTTTGGGGATAACTATGGCTACACCTTC | CASSFPGTGFGDNYGYTF
NA | TRBJ2-7 | NA | 18 | TRBV11-3 | TGTGCCAGCAGCTTAGACGAATCCGGAGGCTGTGGAACCTACGAGCAGTACTTC | CASSLDESGGCGTYEQYF
NA | TRBJ2-3 | TRBD2 | 16 | TRBV5-1 | TGCGCCAGCAGCTTGGTTCCAGCGGGGAGCACAGATACGCAGTATTTT | CASSLVPAGSTDTQYF
NA | TRBJ2-3 | NA | 15 | TRBV21-1 | TGTGCCAGCAGCAAATGTCGCAGGGGATCGGATACGCAGTATTTT | CASSKCRRGSDTQYF
NA | TRBJ1-4 | NA | 13 | TRBV30 | TGTGCCTGGAGTGGCCGCTCGGGGGAAAAACTGTTTTTT | CAWSGRSGEKLFF
NA | TRBJ2-1 | NA | 13 | TRBV7-3 | TGTGCCAGCAGCTTTTACAGGGACAATGAGCAGTTCTTC | CASSFYRDNEQFF
NA | TRBJ2-7 | TRBD1 | 13 | TRBV19 | TGTGCCAGCAGAAGACAGGGAACCTACGAGCAGTACTTC | CASRRQGTYEQYF
NA | TRBJ2-3 | TRBD2 | 15 | TRBV6-5 | TGTGCCAGCAGTTACTCCGGACTAGCGGGGGATACGCAGTATTTT | CASSYSGLAGDTQYF
once | TRBJ1-5 | NA | 15 | TRBV19 | TGTGCCAGTAGTATGTCTGGGGAGGTTAGTCAGCCCCAGCATTTT | CASSMSGEVSQPQHF
NA | TRBJ1-1 | NA | 14 | TRBV16 | TGTGCCAGCAGCCTCAGGGCTTTCGGCACTGAAGCTTTCTTT | CASSLRAFGTEAFF
NA | TRBJ1-5 | NA | 12 | TRBV30 | TGTGCCTGGAGTGATCCCAGGGGGCCCCAGCATTTT | CAWSDPRGPQHF
NA | TRBJ2-7 | TRBD2 | 12 | TRBV10-3 | TGTGCCATCAGTGATCGGGGGGGGGAGCAGTACTTC | CAISDRGGEQYF
NA | TRBJ2-7 | NA | 12 | TRBV28 | TGTGCCAGCAGTTTAATACAGGGCGAGCAGTACTTC | CASSLIQGEQYF
NA | TRBJ2-1 | TRBD2 | 16 | TRBV27 | TGTGCCAGCAGTTTATTATTAGCGGGGGATTACAATGAGCAGTTCTTC | CASSLLLAGDYNEQFF
NA | TRBJ2-5 | NA | 15 | TRBV6-1 | TGTGCCAGCAGTTTGACTCAGGGGAACCAAGAGACCCAGTACTTC | CASSLTQGNQETQYF
NA | TRBJ2-4 | NA | 13 | TRBV27 | TGTGCCAGCAGGCCACTAGCCAAAAACATTCAGTACTTC | CASRPLAKNIQYF
NA | TRBJ2-7 | TRBD2 | 16 | TRBV4-2 | TGTGCCAGCAGCCAAGTAGCGGGAGAGTCTAGTTACGAGCAGTACTTC | CASSQVAGESSYEQYF
NA | TRBJ2-3 | TRBD2 | 14 | TRBV7-2 | TGTGCCAGCAGCTTACCGGGGGGGCCTGATACGCAGTATTTT | CASSLPGGPDTQYF